This TCR beta chain was captured in a study of T cell responses to AZD1222 COVID-19 vaccine. Study-level findings and limits: Within unmutated variant regions lay the reported targets of nearly half of spike-specific TCRs.

Germline CDR1 SGDLS, CDR2 YYNGEE. The CDR3 is made up of 14 amino acids. Trimming left V 3 bases short and J 10 bases short, with 14 bases between. The protocol was immunoSEQ multiplex PCR, while the TCRdb copy is restricted to in-frame clones and leaves out a portion. The data hold 110,000 or so clones, with around 89% observed a single time. This clone was recorded only once. Its cognate antigen is unknown. The origin of this receptor is an adult who received the AZD1222 COVID-19 vaccine. This sequence joins TRBV9 and TRBJ1-6, with no clear D. The sample in question was peripheral blood, obtained 28 days after the second AZD1222 dose. The CDR3 coding sequence is TGTGCCAGCAGCGGTTACCTTAGCTGGTCACCCCTCCACTTT. Its protein product is CASSGYLSWSPLHF.